This T cell receptor beta chain was identified during a study of shared clonotypes between healthy human individuals. Sequencing was performed with immunoSEQ multiplex PCR; in TCRdb, only in-frame clones are kept and a portion is missing. There are millions of clones in the sample; more than 90% occur only once, and over 0.12% lies in the top ten. There are 14 residues in the CDR3. V was pared by 8 bases and J by 6 bases, with 20 bases between. Germline V gene lookup returns CDR1 MNHEY and CDR2 SVGAGI. J is TRBJ2-7 and V is TRBV6-5; D is tentatively TRBD1 or TRBD2 (5 bases each). The sample comprised naive CD4+ T cells sorted from blood. Subset reported: CD45RA+ positively selected. The receptor was derived from a man between 18 and 29 years old in good health. The CDR3 loop is CASGRAGADGEQYF. For the CDR3, the DNA is TGTGCCAGCGGGAGAGCCGGGGCAGATGGCGAGCAGTACTTC.